This T cell receptor beta chain originates from a study of blood T cell repertoires in COVID-19. Whole-study context: Material from acute and convalescent COVID-19 was sourced from the United States, Italy and Spain. T cells, B-cell-depleted T cells, or PBMCs supplied cDNA or gDNA.

Original methodology: For nucleated cells, counts were estimated from reference gene primer amplification. The data were produced by immunoSEQ multiplex PCR, yet TCRdb's version contains in-frame clones alone and is incomplete. The D gene and trimming were derived from the DNA, and the V and J assignments and clone size from that table. Seen here are under 50,000 clones, roughly 88% observed once, and the top ten hold around 50%. This CDR3 has 18 residues. Trimming cost V 6 bases and J 4 bases; bases outside gene matches: 11. Germline lookup yields CDR1 MDHEN and CDR2 SYDVKM. This chain joins TRBV28 and TRBJ2-5; 16 bases match TRBD2. Sequences were obtained from peripheral blood. The TCR originated in a man between 65 and 85 years old with acute or convalescent COVID-19. The CDR3 bases are TGTGCCAGCAGCCGACCGGGACTAGCGGGGGGGGAGGGAGAGACCCAGTACTTC. This sequence encodes CASSRPGLAGGEGETQYF.